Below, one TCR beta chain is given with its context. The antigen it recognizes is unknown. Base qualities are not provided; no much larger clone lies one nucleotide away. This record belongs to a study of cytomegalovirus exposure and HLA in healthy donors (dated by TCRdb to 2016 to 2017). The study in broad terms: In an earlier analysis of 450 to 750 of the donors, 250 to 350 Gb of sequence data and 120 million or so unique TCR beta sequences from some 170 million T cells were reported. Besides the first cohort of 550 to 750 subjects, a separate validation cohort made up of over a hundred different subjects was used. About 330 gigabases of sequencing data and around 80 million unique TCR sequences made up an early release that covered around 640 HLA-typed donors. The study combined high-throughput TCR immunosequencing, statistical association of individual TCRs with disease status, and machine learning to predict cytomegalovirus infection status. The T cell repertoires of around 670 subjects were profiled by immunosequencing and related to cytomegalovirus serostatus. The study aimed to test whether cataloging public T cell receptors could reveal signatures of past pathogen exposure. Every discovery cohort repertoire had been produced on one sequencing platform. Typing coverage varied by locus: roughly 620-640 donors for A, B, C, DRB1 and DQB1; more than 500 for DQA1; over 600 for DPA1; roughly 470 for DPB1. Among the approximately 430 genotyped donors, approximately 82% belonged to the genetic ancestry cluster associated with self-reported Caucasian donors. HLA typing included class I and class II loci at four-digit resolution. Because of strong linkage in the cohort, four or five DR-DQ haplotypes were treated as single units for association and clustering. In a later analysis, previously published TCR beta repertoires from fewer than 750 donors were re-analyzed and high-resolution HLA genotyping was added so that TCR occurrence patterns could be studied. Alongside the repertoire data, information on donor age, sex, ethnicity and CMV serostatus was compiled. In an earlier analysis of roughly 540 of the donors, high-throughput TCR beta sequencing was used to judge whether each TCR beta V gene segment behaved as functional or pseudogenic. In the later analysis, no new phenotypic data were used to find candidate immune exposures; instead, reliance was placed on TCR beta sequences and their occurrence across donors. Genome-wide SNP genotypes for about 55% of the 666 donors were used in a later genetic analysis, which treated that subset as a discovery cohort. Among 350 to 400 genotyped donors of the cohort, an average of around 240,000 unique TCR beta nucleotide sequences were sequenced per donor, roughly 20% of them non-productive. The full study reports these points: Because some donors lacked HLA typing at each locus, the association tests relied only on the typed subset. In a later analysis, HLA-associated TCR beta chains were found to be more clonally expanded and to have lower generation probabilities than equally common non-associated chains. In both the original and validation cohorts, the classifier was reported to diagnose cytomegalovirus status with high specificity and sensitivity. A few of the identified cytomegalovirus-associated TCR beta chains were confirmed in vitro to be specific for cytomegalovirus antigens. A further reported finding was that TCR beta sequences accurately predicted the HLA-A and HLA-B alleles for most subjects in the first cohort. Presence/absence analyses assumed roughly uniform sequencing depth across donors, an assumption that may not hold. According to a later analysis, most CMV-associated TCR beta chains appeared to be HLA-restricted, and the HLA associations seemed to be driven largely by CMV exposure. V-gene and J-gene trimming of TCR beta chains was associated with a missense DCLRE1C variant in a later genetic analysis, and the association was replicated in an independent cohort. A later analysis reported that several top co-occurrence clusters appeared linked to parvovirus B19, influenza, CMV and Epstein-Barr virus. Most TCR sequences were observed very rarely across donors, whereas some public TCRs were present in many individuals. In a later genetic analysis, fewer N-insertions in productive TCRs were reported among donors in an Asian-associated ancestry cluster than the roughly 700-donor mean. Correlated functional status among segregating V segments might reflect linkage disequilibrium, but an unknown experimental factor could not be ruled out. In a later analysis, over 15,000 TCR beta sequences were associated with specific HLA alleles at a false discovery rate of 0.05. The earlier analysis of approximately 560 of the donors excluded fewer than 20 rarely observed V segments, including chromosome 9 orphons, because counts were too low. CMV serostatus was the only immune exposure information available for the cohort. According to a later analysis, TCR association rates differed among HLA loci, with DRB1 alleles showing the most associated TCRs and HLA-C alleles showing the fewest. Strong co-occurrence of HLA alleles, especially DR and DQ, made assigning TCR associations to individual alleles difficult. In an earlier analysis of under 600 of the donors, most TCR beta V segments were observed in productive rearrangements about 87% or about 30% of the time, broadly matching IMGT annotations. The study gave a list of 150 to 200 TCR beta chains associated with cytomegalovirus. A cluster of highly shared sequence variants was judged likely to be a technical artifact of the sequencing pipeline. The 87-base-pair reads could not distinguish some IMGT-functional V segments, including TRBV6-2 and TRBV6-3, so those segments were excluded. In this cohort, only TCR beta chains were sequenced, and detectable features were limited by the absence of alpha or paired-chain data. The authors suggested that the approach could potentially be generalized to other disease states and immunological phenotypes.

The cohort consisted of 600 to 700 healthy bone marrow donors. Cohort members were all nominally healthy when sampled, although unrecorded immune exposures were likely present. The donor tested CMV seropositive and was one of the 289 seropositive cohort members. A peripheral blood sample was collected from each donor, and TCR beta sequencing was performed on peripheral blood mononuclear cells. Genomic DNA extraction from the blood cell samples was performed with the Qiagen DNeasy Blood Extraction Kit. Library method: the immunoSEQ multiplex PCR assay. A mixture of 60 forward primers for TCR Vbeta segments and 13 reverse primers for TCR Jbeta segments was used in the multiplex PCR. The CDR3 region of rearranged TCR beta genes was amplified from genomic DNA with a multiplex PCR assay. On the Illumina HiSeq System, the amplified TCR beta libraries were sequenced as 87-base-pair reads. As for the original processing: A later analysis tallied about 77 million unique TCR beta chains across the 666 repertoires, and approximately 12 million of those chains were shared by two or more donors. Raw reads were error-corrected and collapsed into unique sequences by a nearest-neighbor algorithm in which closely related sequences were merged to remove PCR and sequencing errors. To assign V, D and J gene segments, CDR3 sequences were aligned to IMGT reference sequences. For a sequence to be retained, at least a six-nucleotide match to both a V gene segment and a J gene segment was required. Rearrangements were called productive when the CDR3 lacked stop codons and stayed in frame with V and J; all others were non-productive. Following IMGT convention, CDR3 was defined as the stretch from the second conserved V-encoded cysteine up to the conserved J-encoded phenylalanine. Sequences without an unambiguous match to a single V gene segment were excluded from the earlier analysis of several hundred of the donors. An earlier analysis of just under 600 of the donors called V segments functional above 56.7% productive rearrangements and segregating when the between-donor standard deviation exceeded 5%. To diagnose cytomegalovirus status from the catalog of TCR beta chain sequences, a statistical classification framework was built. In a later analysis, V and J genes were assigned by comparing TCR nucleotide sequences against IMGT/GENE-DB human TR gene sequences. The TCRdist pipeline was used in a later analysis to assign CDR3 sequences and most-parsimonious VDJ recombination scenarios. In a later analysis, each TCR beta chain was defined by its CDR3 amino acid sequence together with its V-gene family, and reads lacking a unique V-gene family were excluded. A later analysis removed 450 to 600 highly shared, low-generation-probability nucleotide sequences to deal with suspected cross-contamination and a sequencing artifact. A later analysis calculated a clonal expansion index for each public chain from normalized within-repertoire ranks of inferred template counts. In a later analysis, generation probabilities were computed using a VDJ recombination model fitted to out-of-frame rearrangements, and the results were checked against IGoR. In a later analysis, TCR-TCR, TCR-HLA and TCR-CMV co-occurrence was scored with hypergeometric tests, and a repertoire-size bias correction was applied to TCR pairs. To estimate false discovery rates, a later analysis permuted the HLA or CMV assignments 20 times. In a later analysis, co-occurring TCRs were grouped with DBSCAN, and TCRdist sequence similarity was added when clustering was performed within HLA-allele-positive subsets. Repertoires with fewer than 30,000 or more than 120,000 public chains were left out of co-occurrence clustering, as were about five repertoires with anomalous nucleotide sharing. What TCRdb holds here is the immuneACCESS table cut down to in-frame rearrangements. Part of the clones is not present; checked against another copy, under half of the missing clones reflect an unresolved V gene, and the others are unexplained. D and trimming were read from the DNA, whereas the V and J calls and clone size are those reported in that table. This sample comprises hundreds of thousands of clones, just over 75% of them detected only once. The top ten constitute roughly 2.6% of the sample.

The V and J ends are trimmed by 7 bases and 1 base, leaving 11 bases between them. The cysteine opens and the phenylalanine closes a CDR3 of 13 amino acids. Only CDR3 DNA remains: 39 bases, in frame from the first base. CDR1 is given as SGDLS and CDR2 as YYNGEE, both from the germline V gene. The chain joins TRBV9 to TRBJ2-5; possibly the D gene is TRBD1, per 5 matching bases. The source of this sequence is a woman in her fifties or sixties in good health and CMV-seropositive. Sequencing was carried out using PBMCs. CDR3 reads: CASGRGSQETQYF. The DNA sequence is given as TGTGCCAGCGGAAGGGGTAGCCAAGAGACCCAGTACTTC.